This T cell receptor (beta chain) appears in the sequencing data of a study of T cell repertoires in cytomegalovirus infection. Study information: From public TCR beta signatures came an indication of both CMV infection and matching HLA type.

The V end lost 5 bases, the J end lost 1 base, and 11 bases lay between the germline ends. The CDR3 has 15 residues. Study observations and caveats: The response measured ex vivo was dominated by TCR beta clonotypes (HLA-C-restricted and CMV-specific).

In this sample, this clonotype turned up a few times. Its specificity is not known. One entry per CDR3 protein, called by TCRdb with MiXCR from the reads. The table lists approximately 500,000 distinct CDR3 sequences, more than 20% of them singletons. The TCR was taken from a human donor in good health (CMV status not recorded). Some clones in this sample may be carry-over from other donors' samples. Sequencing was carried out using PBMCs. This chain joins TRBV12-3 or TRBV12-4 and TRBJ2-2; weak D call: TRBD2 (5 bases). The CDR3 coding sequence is TGTGCCAGCAGTCAGGACGGGAAGAACACCGGGGAGCTGTTTTTT. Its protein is CASSQDGKNTGELFF.